The 8 T cell receptor beta chains given below trace back to one sample, sequenced in a study of T-cell reconstitution after alpha-beta-depleted transplantation in children. The TCRbeta library was prepared with unique molecular identifiers. TCRdb reprocessed the PCR reads with MiXCR, giving one entry per CDR3 protein. The profile shows 200,000 to 250,000 distinct CDR3 sequences, about 9.5% of them singletons. The sequencing used PBMCs from the stem cell graft donor, collected from the stem cell graft. These receptors came from a human donor who donated a stem cell graft to a child with acute lymphoblastic leukemia.

V usage is TRBV12-3 or TRBV12-4 and J usage is TRBJ2-7; TRBD2 matches 10 bases. CDR3 length: 14 amino acids. V shed 6 bases, J shed 5 bases, and the junction held 7 bases outside the gene matches. CDR3 region: CASSWSGGADEQYF. CDR3 nucleotide sequence: TGTGCCAGCAGCTGGAGCGGGGGGGCGGACGAGCAGTACTTC.

This clonotype occurred a few times. The J gene is TRBJ2-3, the V gene TRBV3-1; the match to TRBD2 covers 9 bases. In germline, CDR1 is LGHDT, CDR2 YNNKEL (reference sequence). With V trimmed by 1 base and J by 4 bases, 3 bases remained unmatched. CDR3 length equals 15 residues. The DNA for the CDR3 is TGTGCCAGCAGCCAAGGGTCTAGCGGGGCAGATACGCAGTATTTT. This encodes CASSQGSSGADTQYF.

This clonotype was seen only a few times. This rearrangement joins TRBV4-3 to TRBJ2-2; D uncertain. The V end was cut by 0 bases, the J end by 2 bases, with 7 bases between. The CDR3 contains 15 residues. Germline V CDR1 and CDR2: LGHNA, YSLEER. The CDR3 sequence is CASSQDIGNTGELFF. In DNA, the CDR3 is TGCGCCAGCAGCCAAGATATCGGAAACACCGGGGAGCTGTTTTTT.

This clonotype showed up many times. The J gene is TRBJ2-5, the V gene TRBV20-1, with 7 bases aligning to TRBD2. J was trimmed by 5 bases and V by 3 bases; bases with no gene match: 6. This CDR3 has 13 residues. Germline CDR1 and CDR2: DFQATT and SNEGSKA (reference sequence). The CDR3 DNA follows: TGCAGTGCTAGTCGGGGGGTTAGGGAGACCCAGTACTTC. Protein: CSASRGVRETQYF.

Ten or more counts support this clonotype. This chain joins TRBV12-3 or TRBV12-4 and TRBJ1-1, with D possibly TRBD1 on 5 matching bases. Trimming stripped 6 bases from V and 1 base from J, with 12 bases between. The CDR3 loop spans 14 amino acids. CDR3 sequence (DNA): TGTGCCAGCAGCACATTCACAGGGAACACTGAAGCTTTCTTT. It codes for CASSTFTGNTEAFF.

The rearrangement uses TRBV18 and TRBJ2-7; no firm D call. Germline-derived CDR1 and CDR2 are KGHSH and LQKENI. The V and J ends lost 3 bases and 7 bases respectively, with 13 bases between them. The CDR3 spans 13 residues. Written as DNA, the CDR3 is TGTGCCAGCTCACCCGGCAATGCTCGGGAGCAGTACTTC. Translating it yields CASSPGNAREQYF. Using reference TRBV18 and TRBJ2-7 for the parts outside the CDR3, the full variable domain is NAGVMQNPRHLVRRRGQEARLRCSPMKGHSHVYWYRQLPEEGLKFMVYLQKENIIDESGMPKERFSAEFPKEGPSILRIQQVVRGDSAAYFCASSPGNAREQYFGPGTRLTVT.

This clonotype has at least ten counts. The J gene is TRBJ2-7, the V gene TRBV20-1, with 7 bases matching TRBD2. This CDR3 is built from 15 residues. Germline-derived CDR1 and CDR2 are DFQATT and SNEGSKA (reference sequence). V was pared by 0 bases and J by 9 bases, with 14 bases of the junction left unmatched. The CDR3 nucleotides read TGCAGTGCTAGAGATGGGGGGGACGTAAAGGGTGGGCAGTACTTC. It encodes CSARDGGDVKGGQYF.

This clonotype showed up just a few times. This chain joins TRBV2 and TRBJ2-3; D unresolved. V was cut by 11 bases and J by 0 bases, with 12 bases left in between. Germline V gene lookup returns CDR1 SNHLY and CDR2 FYNNEI. This CDR3 is built from 13 residues. The CDR3 coding sequence is TGTGCCGGAACTCTGGACAGCACAGATACGCAGTATTTT. Encoded protein: CAGTLDSTDTQYF.